This T cell receptor beta chain was recorded in a study of early T cells in non-severe SARS-CoV-2 infection. Study at large: Unsorted whole blood bulk RNA was sequenced, with unpaired chains.

This clonotype was seen at least ten times. The antigen is undetermined. Overall study results and limits: VDJdb matching skewed toward anti-spike CD8 responses, missing private and CD4 specificities.

This CDR3 has 15 residues. CDR1 and CDR2 from the germline V gene are MGHDK and SYGVNS. V dropped 6 bases and J dropped 2; count of bases not matched to a gene: 10. Individually, cDNA molecules had unique molecular identifiers attached to them. Each CDR3 protein is one row after TCRdb ran MiXCR on the 5' RACE reads. The sample holds around 77,000 distinct CDR3 sequences; roughly 9.1% are singletons and the top ten take over 6%. This sequence was found in an adult who was a healthcare worker with PCR-confirmed SARS-CoV-2 infection or an uninfected control (not recorded which). The gene calls are TRBV25-1 and TRBJ2-7, with 7 bases fitting TRBD1. Sequenced here: whole blood, sampled at baseline. The CDR3 protein is CASSPSNRGTYEQYF. The CDR3 DNA reads TGTGCCAGCAGCCCCTCCAACAGGGGTACCTACGAGCAGTACTTC.